This T cell receptor (beta chain) was sequenced in a study of T cell repertoires in cytomegalovirus infection. V was clipped by 4 bases and J by 8 bases; unmatched bases: 5. The CDR3 is 13 residues long. CDR1 is MDHEN and CDR2 is SYDVKM in the germline V gene. TCRdb used MiXCR to reprocess the reads, holding one entry per CDR3 protein. The sample has about 740,000 distinct CDR3 sequences; approximately 34% are singletons. This TCR was recovered from a human donor in good health (CMV status not recorded). Some clones in this sample may be carry-over from other donors' samples. Sequencing was carried out using PBMCs. V usage is TRBV28 and J usage is TRBJ2-1; TRBD1 agrees at 7 bases. In DNA, the CDR3 is TGTGCCAGCAGTTCAACAGGGGACCATGAGCAGTTCTTC. Translation gives CASSSTGDHEQFF.